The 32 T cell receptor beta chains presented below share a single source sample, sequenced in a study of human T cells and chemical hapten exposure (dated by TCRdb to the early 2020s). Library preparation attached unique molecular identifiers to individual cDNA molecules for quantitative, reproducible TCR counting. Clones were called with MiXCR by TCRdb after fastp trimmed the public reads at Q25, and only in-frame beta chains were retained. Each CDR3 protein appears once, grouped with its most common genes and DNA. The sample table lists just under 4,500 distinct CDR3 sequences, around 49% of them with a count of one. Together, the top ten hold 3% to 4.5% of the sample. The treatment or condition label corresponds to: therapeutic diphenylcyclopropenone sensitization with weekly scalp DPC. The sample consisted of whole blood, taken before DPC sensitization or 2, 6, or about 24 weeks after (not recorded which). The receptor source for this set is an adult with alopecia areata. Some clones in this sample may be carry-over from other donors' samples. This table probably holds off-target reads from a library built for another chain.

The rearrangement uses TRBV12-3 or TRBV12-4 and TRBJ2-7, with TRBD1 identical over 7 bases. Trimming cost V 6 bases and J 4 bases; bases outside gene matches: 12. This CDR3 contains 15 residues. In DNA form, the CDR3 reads TGTGCCAGCAGCTCCCCCGGGACAGCGATATACGAGCAGTACTTC. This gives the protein CASSSPGTAIYEQYF.

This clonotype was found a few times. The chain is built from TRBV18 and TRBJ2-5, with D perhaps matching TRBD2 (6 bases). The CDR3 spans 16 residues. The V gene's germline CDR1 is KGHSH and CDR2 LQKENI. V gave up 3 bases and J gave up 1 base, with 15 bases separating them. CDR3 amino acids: CASSPSSPGVQETQYF. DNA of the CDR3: TGTGCCAGCTCACCGTCCTCACCGGGGGTCCAAGAGACCCAGTACTTC.

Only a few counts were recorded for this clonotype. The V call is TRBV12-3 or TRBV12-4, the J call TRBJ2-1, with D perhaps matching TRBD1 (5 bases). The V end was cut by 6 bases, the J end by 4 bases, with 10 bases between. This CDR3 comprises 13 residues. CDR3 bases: TGTGCCAGCAGAGCAACAGGTTACAATGAGCAGTTCTTC. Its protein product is CASRATGYNEQFF.

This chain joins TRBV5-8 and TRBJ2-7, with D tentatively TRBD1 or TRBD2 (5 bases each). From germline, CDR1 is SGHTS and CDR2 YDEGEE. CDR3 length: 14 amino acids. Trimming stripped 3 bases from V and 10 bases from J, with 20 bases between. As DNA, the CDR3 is TGTGCCAGCAGCTCATCTTACGGGACGCAAAACCAGTACTTC. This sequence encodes CASSSSYGTQNQYF. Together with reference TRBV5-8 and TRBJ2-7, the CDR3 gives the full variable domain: EAGVTQSPTHLIKTRGQQATLRCSPISGHTSVYWYQQALGLGLQFLLWYDEGEERNRGNFPPRFSGRQFPNYSSELNVNALELEDSALYLCASSSSYGTQNQYFGPGTRLTVT.

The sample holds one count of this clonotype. This CDR3 is CASSLAPLVSGELFF. In nucleotides, the CDR3 is TGTGCCAGCAGCTTAGCGCCACTAGTCTCCGGGGAGCTGTTTTTT. The chain joins TRBV7-2 to TRBJ2-2; D is perhaps TRBD2 (5 bases). Germline-derived CDR1 and CDR2 are SGHTA and FQGNSA. V was shortened by 0 bases and J by 6 bases, with 11 bases between the two germline ends. The CDR3 sequence is 15 residues long. The full variable domain, with the rest looked up from reference TRBV7-2 and TRBJ2-2, is GAGVSQSPSNKVTEKGKDVELRCDPISGHTALYWYRQSLGQGLEFLIYFQGNSAPDKSGLPSDRFSAERTGGSVSTLTIQRTQQEDSAVYLCASSLAPLVSGELFFGEGSRLTVL.

The CDR3: CASSQDLPSGAPYEQYF. CDR3 DNA: TGCGCCAGCAGCCAAGATCTCCCCTCGGGGGCTCCCTACGAGCAGTACTTC. The chain employs TRBV4-3 and TRBJ2-7, with D perhaps being TRBD1 or TRBD2 (6 bases each). Trimming shortened V by 0 bases and J by 2 bases, and 17 bases separated the two germline ends. CDR3 size: 17 residues. The germline V gene has CDR1 LGHNA and CDR2 YSLEER.

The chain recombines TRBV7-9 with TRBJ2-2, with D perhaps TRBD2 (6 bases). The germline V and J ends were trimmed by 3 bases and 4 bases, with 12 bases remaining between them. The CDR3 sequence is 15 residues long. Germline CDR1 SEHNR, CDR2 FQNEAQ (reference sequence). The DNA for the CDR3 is TGTGCCAGCAGCTTTACGGGAGTAGGCACCGGGGAGCTGTTTTTT. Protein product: CASSFTGVGTGELFF.

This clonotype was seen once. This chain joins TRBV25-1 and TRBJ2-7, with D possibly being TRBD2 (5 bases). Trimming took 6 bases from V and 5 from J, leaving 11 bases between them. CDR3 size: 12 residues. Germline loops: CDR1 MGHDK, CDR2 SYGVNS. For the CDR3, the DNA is TGTGCCAGCAGCGCGGGTCTCGACGAGCAGTACTTC. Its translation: CASSAGLDEQYF.

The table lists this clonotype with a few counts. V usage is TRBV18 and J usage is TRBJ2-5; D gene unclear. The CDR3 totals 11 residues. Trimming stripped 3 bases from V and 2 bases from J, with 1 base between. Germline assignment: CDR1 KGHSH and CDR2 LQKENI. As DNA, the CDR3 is TGTGCCAGCTCACCTCAAGAGACCCAGTACTTC. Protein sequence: CASSPQETQYF.

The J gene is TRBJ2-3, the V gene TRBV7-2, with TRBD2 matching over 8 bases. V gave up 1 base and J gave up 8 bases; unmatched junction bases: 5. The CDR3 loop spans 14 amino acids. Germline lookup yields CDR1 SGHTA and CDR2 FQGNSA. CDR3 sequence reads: CASSLEAGEGTQYF. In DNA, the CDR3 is TGTGCCAGCAGCTTAGAAGCGGGGGAGGGTACGCAGTATTTT.

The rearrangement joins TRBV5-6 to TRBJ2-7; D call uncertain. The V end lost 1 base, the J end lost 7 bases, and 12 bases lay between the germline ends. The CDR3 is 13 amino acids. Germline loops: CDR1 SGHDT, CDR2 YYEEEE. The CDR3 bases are TGTGCCAGCAGCTTGCGGCTGGTATCGGAGCAGTACTTC. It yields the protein CASSLRLVSEQYF.

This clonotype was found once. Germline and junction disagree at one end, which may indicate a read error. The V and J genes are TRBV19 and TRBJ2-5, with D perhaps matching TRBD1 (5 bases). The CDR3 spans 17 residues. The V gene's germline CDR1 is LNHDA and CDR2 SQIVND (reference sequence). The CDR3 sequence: CVSSIGAPGPTVGTQYF. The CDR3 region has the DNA TGTGTCAGTAGTATAGGGGCACCTGGGCCGACTGTTGGGACCCAGTACTTC.

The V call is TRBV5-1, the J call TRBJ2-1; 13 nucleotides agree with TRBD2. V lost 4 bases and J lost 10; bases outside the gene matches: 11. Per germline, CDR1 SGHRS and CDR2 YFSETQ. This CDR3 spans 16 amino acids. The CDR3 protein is CASSVGLAGKSTEQFF. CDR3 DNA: TGCGCCAGCAGCGTGGGACTAGCGGGAAAGTCAACCGAGCAGTTCTTC.

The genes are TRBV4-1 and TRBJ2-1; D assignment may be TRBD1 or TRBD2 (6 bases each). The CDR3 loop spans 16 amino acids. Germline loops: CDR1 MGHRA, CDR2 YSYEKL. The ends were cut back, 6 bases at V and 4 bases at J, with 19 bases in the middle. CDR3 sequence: CASSRGGMTLYNEQFF. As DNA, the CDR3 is TGCGCCAGCAGTCGAGGGGGGATGACGTTATACAATGAGCAGTTCTTC.

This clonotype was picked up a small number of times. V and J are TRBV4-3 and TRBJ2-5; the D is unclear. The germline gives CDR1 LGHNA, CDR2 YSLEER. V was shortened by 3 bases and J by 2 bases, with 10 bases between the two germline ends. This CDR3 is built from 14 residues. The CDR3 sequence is CASSHWPQQETQYF. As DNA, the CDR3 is TGCGCCAGCAGCCACTGGCCCCAACAAGAGACCCAGTACTTC.

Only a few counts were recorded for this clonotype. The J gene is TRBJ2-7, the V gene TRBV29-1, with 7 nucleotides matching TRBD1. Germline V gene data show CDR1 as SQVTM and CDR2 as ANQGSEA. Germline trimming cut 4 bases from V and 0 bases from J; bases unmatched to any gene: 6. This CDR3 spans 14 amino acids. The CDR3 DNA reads TGCAGCGTTGTTTCGGGACAGAACTCCTACGAGCAGTACTTC. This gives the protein CSVVSGQNSYEQYF.

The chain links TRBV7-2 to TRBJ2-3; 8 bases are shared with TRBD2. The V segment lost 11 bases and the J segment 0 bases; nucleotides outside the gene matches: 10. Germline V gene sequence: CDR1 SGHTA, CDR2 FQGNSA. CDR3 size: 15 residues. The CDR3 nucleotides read TGTGCCTCTCGAGGCGGGGGGACTAGCACAGATACGCAGTATTTT. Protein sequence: CASRGGGTSTDTQYF.

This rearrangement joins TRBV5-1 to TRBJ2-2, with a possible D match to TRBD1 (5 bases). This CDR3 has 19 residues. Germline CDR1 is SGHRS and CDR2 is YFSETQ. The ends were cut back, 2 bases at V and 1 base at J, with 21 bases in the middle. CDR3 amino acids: CASSFLPWEIGQNTGELFF. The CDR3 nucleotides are TGCGCCAGCAGCTTCTTACCGTGGGAAATAGGACAGAACACCGGGGAGCTGTTTTTT.

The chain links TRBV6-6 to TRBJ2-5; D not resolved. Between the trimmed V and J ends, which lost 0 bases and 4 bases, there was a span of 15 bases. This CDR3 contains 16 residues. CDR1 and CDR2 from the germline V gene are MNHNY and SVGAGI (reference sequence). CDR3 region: CASSYSTYYYIETQYF. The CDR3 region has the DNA TGTGCCAGCAGTTACTCAACCTATTACTATATAGAGACCCAGTACTTC.

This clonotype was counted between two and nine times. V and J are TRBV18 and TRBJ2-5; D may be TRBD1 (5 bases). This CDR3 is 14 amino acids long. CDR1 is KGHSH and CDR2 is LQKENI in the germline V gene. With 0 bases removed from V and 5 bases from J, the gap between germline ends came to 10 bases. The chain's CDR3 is CASSPPAGSETQYF. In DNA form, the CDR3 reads TGTGCCAGCTCACCACCGGCAGGGTCCGAGACCCAGTACTTC.

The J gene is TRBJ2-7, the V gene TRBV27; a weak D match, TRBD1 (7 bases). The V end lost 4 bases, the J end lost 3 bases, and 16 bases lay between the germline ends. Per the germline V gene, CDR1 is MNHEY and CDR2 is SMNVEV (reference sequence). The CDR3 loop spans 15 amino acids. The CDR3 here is CASSYQGRGDYEQYF. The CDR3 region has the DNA TGTGCCAGCAGTTATCAGGGCAGGGGGGACTACGAGCAGTACTTC.

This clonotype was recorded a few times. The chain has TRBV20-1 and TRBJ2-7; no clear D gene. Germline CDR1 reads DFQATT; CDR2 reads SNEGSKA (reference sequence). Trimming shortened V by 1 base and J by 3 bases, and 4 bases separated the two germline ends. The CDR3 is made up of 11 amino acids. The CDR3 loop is CSARANYEQYF. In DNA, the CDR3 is TGCAGTGCTAGAGCTAACTACGAGCAGTACTTC.

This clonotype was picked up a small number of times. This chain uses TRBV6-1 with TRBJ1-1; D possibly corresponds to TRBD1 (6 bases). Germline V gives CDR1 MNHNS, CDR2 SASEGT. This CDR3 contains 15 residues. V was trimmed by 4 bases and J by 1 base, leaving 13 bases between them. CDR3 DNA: TGTGCCAGCAGTGTTTCAGGGGAGAGGAACACTGAAGCTTTCTTT. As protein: CASSVSGERNTEAFF.

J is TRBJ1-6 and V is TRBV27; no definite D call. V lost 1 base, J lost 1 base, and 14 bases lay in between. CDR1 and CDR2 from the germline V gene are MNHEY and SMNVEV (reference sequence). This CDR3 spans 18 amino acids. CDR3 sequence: CASSLYPPAASYNSPLHF. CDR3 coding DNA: TGTGCCAGCAGTTTATACCCCCCTGCGGCTTCCTATAATTCACCCCTCCACTTT.

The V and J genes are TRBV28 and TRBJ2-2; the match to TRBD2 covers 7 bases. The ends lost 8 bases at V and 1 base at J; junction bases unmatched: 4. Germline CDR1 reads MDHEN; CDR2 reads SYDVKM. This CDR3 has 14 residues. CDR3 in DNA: TGTGCCAGCGAGAGCGGGGTGAACACCGGGGAGCTGTTTTTT. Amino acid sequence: CASESGVNTGELFF.

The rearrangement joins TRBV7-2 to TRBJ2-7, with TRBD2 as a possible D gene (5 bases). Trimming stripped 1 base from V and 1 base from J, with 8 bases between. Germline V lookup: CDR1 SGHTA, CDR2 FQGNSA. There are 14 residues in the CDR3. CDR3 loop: CASSLVRGSYEQYF. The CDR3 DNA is TGTGCCAGCAGCTTAGTCCGAGGGTCCTACGAGCAGTACTTC.

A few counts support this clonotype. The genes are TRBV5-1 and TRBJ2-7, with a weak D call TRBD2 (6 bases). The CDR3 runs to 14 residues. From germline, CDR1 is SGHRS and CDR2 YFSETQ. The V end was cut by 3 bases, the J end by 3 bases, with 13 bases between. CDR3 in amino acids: CASSSAGTLYEQYF. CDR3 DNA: TGCGCCAGCAGCTCAGCAGGGACTCTCTACGAGCAGTACTTC.

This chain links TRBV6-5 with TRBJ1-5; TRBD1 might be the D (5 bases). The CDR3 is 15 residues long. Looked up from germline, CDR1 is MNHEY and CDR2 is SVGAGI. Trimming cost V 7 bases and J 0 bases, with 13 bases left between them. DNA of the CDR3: TGTGCCAGCAAAAGGACAATCGATAGCAATCAGCCCCAGCATTTT. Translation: CASKRTIDSNQPQHF.

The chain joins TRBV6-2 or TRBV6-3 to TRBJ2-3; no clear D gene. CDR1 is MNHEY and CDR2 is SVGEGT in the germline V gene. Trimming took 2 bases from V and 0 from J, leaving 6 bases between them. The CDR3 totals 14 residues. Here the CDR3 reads CASSYVTSTDTQYF. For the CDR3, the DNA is TGTGCCAGCAGTTACGTAACTAGCACAGATACGCAGTATTTT.

CDR3 in amino acids: CASSPYSTDTQYF. The CDR3 DNA is TGTGCCAGCAGCCCCTATAGCACAGATACGCAGTATTTT. The V and J genes are TRBV7-2 and TRBJ2-3; D unclear. This CDR3 is 13 amino acids long. Looked up from germline, CDR1 is SGHTA and CDR2 is FQGNSA. Deletions cut 5 bases from V and 0 bases from J, with 6 bases between.

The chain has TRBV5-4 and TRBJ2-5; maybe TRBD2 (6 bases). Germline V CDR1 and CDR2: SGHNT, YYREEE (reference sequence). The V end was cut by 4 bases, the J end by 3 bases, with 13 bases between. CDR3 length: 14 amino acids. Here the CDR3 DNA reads TGTGCCAGCAGCCGGGACTCATCTGAAGAGACCCAGTACTTC. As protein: CASSRDSSEETQYF.

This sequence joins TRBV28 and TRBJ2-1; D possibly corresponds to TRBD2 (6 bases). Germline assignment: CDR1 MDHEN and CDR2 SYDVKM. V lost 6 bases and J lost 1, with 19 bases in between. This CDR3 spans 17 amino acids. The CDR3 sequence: CASSSAGLASSYNEQFF. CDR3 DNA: TGTGCCAGCAGCTCTGCGGGACTGGCATCTTCCTACAATGAGCAGTTCTTC.